This TCR beta chain derives from a study of cytomegalovirus exposure and HLA in healthy donors. Note on this clone: Its antigen is unknown.

The germline V gene encodes CDR1 MNHEY and CDR2 SMNVEV (reference sequence). CDR3 length: 14 amino acids. J lost 4 bases, V lost 6 bases, and 5 bases had no gene match. The PCR employed 60 Vbeta primers together with 13 Jbeta primers. Original methodology: Later work found 80 million or so unique TCR beta chains, with roughly 11 million shared. Libraries were prepared by immunoSEQ multiplex PCR; TCRdb keeps only in-frame clonotypes and omits some of them. Clone size and V and J calls were adopted from that table, with D and trimming inferred from the DNA. This sample carries about 150,000 clones, 60% to 75% of them seen once, and the ten largest clones take over 2.5%. General study points: A later analysis linked a missense DCLRE1C variant to TCR beta V- and J-gene trimming. Previously analyzed data showed that most TCR beta V segments were productive at a frequency of about 90% or about 30%.

The chain recombines TRBV27 with TRBJ2-3; 9 bases match TRBD1. The clonotype comes from a man aged 18 to 35 in good health and CMV-seronegative. Sequences were obtained from PBMCs. The CDR3 DNA sequence: TGTGCCAGCAGAGGGACAGGGTGGCCAGATACGCAGTATTTT. It codes for CASRGTGWPDTQYF.